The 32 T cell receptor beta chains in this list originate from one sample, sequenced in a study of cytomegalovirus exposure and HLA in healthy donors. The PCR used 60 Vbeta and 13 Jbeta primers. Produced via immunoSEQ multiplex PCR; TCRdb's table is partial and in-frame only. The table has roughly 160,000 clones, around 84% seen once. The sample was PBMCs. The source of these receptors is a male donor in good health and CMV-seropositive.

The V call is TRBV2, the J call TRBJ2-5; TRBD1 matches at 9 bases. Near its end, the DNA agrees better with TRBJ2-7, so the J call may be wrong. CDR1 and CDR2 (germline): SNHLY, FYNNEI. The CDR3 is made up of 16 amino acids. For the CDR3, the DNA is TGTGCCAGCTCATATCCACAGGGGGCAACACCCTACGAGCAGTACTTC. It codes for CASSYPQGATPYEQYF.

The CDR3 DNA reads TGCGCCAGCAGCCAGGGTACTAGCGGGGACTTGGCAGATACGCAGTATTTT. Translation: CASSQGTSGDLADTQYF. The chain carries TRBV4-3 and TRBJ2-3, with 10 positions matching TRBD2. CDR3 length: 17 residues. Germline values: CDR1 LGHNA, CDR2 YSLEER. Trimming cost V 3 bases and J 4 bases; bases outside gene matches: 10.

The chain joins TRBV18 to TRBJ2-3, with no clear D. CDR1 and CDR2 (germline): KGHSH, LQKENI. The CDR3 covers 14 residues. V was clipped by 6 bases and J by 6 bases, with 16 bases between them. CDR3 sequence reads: CASSRVSNEDTQYF. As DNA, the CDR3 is TGTGCCAGCTCCCGGGTCAGTAACGAGGATACGCAGTATTTT.

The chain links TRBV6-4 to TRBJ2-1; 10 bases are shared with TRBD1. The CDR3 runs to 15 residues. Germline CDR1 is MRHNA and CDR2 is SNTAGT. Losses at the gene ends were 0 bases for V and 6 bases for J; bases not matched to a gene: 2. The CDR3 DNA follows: TGTGCCAGCAGTGACTCGGGGACAGGGGTCAATGAGCAGTTCTTC. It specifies CASSDSGTGVNEQFF.

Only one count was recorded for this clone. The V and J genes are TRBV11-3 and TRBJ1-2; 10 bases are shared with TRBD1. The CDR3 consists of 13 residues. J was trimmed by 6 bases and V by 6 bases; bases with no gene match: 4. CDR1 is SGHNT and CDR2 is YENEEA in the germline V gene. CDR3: CASSAGTGDGYTF. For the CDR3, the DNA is TGTGCCAGCAGTGCCGGGACAGGGGATGGCTACACCTTC.

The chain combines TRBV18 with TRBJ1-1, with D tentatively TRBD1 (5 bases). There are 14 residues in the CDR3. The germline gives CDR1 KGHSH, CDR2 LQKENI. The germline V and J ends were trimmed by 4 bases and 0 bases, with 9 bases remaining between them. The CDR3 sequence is CASSQDIMNTEAFF. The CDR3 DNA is TGTGCCAGCTCACAGGACATCATGAACACTGAAGCTTTCTTT. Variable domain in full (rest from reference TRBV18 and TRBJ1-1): NAGVMQNPRHLVRRRGQEARLRCSPMKGHSHVYWYRQLPEEGLKFMVYLQKENIIDESGMPKERFSAEFPKEGPSILRIQQVVRGDSAAYFCASSQDIMNTEAFFGQGTRLTVV.

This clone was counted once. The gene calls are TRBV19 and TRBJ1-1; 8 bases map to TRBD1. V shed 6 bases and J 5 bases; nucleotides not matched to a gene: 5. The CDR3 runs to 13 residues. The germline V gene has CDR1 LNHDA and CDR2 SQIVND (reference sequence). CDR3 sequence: CASRDREGTEAFF. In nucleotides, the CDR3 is TGTGCCAGTAGGGACAGGGAGGGAACTGAAGCTTTCTTT.

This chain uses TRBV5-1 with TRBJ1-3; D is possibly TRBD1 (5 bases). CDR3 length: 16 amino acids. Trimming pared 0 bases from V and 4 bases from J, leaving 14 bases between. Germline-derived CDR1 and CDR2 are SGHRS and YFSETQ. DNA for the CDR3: TGCGCCAGCAGCTTGGCCGGCAGGGCCTCAGGAAACACCATATATTTT. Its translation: CASSLAGRASGNTIYF. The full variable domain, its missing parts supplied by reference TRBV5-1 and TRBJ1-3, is KAGVTQTPRYLIKTRGQQVTLSCSPISGHRSVSWYQQTPGQGLQFLFEYFSETQRNKGNFPGRFSGRQFSNSRSEMNVSTLELGDSALYLCASSLAGRASGNTIYFGEGSWLTVV.

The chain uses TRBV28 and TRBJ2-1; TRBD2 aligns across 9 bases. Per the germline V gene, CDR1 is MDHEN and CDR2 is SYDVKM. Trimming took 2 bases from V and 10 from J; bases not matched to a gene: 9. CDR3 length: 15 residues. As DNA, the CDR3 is TGTGCCAGCAGTTTAAGGGTAGCGGGGGTGGGAGAGCAGTTCTTC. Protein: CASSLRVAGVGEQFF.

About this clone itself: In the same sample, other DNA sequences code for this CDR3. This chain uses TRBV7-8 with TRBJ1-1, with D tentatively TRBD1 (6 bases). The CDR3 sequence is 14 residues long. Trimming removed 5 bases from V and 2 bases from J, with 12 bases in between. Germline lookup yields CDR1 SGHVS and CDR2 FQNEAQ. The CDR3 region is CASSPRDINTEAFF. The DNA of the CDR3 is TGTGCCAGCAGCCCCCGGGACATAAACACTGAAGCTTTCTTT.

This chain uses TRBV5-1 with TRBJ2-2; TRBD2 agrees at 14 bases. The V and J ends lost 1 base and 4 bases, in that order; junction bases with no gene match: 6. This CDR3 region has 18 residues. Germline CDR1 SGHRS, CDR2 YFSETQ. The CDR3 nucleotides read TGCGCCAGCAGCTTGCCCGGGACTAGCGGGAGTGCCACCGGGGAGCTGTTTTTT. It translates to CASSLPGTSGSATGELFF.

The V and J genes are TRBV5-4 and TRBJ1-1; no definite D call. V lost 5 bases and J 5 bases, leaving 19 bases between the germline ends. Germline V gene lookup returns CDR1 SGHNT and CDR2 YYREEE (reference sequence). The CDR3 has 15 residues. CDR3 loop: CASSPTVNQRTEAFF. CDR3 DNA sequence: TGTGCCAGCAGTCCTACAGTAAACCAGAGAACTGAAGCTTTCTTT.

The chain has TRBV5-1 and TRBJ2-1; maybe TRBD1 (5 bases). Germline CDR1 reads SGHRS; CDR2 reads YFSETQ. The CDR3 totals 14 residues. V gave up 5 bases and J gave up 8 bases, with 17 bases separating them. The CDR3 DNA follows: TGCGCCAGCAGAGTCGGAACAGGCGGACATGAGCAGTTCTTC. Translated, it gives CASRVGTGGHEQFF.

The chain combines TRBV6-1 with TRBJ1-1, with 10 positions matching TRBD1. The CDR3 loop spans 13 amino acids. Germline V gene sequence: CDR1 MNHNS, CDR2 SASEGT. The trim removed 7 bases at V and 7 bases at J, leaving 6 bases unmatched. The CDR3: CASNRDRGDEAFF. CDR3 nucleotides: TGTGCCAGCAACCGGGACAGGGGAGATGAAGCTTTCTTT.

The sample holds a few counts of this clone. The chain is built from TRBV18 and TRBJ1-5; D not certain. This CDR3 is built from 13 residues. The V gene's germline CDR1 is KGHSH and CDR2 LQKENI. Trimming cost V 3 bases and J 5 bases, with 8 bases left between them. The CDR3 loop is CASSPGSDQPQHF. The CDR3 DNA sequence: TGTGCCAGCTCACCCGGGTCGGATCAGCCCCAGCATTTT.

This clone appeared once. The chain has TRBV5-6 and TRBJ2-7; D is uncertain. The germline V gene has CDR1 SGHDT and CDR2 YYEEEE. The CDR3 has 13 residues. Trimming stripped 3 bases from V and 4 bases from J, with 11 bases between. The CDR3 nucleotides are TGTGCCAGCAGCTCCCGGGTCTTTTACGAGCAGTACTTC. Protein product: CASSSRVFYEQYF.

CDR3 sequence: CASSHRQGVTGETQYF. Here the CDR3 DNA reads TGCGCCAGCAGCCATAGACAGGGGGTGACGGGAGAGACCCAGTACTTC. The gene calls are TRBV5-1 and TRBJ2-5, with TRBD1 matching over 9 bases. CDR1 SGHRS and CDR2 YFSETQ come from the germline V gene. The trim removed 4 bases at V and 4 bases at J, leaving 11 bases unmatched. The CDR3 is 16 amino acids.

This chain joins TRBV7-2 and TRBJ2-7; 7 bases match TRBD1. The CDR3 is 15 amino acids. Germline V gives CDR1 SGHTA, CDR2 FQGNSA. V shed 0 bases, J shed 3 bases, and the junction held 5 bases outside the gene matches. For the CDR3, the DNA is TGTGCCAGCAGCTTAGCCCCAGGGGGAAGCTACGAGCAGTACTTC. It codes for CASSLAPGGSYEQYF.

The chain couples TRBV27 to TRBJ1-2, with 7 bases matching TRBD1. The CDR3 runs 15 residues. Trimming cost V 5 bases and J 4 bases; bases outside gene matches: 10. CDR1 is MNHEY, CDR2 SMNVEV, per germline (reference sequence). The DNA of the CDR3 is TGTGCCAGCAGTCCAAATCCGACAGGGATCTATGGCTACACCTTC. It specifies CASSPNPTGIYGYTF.

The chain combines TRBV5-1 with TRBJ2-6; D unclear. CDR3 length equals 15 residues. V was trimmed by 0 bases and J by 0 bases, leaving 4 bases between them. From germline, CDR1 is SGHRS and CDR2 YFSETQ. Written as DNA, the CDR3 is TGCGCCAGCAGCTTGGACAGCTCTGGGGCCAACGTCCTGACTTTC. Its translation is CASSLDSSGANVLTF.

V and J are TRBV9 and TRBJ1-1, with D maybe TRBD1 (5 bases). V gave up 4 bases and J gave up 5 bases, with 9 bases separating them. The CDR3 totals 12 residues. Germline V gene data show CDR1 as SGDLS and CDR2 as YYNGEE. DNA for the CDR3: TGTGCCAGCAGCAGTCAGGGAACTGAAGCTTTCTTT. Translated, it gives CASSSQGTEAFF.

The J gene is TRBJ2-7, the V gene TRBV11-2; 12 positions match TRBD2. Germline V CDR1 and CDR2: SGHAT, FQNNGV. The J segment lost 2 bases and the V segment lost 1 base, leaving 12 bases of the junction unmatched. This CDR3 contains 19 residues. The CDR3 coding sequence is TGTGCCAGCAGCTTAGTCGGGACTAGCGGGTCAAATTGGCCCTACGAGCAGTACTTC. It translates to CASSLVGTSGSNWPYEQYF.

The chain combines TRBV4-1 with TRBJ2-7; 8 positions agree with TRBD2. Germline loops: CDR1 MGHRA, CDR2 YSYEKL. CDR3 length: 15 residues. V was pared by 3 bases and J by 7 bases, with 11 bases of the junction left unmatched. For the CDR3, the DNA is TGCGCCAGCAGCCAGGTACTAGCGGTCCTGGGGGAGCAGTACTTC. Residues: CASSQVLAVLGEQYF.

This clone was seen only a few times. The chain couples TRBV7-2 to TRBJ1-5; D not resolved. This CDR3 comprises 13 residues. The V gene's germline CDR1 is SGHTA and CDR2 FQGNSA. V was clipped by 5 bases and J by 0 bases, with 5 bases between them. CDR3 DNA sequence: TGTGCCAGCAGCCCAAATAGCAATCAGCCCCAGCATTTT. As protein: CASSPNSNQPQHF.

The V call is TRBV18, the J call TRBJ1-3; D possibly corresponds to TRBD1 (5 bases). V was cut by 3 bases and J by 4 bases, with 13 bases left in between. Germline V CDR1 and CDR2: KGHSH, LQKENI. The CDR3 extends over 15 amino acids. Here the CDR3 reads CASSPTTDGGNTIYF. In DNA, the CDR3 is TGTGCCAGCTCACCCACGACAGATGGAGGAAACACCATATATTTT.

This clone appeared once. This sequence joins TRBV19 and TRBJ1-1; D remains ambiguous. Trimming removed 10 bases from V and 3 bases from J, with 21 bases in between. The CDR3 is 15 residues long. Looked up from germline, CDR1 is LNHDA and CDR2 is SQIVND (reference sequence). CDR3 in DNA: TGTGCCACTAGACTTTCTGGTCGCACGGACACTGAAGCTTTCTTT. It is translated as CATRLSGRTDTEAFF.

As DNA, the CDR3 is TGTGCCAGCAGCTCCCCCCGGGGGGGGGACGAGCAGTACTTC. This encodes CASSSPRGGDEQYF. The genes are TRBV7-9 and TRBJ2-7, with TRBD2 matching over 8 bases. Losses at the gene ends were 4 bases for V and 5 bases for J; bases not matched to a gene: 7. The CDR3 sequence is 14 residues long. Germline lookup yields CDR1 SEHNR and CDR2 FQNEAQ (reference sequence).

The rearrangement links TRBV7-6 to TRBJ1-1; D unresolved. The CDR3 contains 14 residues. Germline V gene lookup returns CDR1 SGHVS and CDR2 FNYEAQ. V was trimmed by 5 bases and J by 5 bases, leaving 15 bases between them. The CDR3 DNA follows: TGTGCCAGCAGCCCTCGCAGCGGGCGGACTGAAGCTTTCTTT. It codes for CASSPRSGRTEAFF.

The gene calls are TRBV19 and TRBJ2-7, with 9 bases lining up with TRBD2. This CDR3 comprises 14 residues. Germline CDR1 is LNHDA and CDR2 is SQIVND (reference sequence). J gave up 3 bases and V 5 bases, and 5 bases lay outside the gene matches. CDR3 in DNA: TGTGCCAGTAGTGATAGCGGGAGATACTACGAGCAGTACTTC. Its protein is CASSDSGRYYEQYF.

Written as DNA, the CDR3 is TGTGCCAGCAGCGCCGGGACAGCCTACAATGAGCAGTTCTTC. Residues: CASSAGTAYNEQFF. This sequence joins TRBV9 and TRBJ2-1, with 7 bases matching TRBD1. V lost 3 bases, J lost 2 bases, and 2 bases stayed unmatched. CDR3 length equals 14 residues. Germline V gene lookup returns CDR1 SGDLS and CDR2 YYNGEE.

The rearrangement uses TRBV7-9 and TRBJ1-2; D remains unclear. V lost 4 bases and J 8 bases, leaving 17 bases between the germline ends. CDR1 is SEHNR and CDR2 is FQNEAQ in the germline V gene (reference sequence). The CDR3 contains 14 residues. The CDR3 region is CASSSEGTASGYTF. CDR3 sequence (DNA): TGTGCCAGCAGCTCCGAGGGCACCGCGTCAGGCTACACCTTC. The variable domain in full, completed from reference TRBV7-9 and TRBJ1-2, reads DTGVSQNPRHKITKRGQNVTFRCDPISEHNRLYWYRQTLGQGPEFLTYFQNEAQLEKSRLLSDRFSAERPKGSFSTLEIQRTEQGDSAMYLCASSSEGTASGYTFGSGTRLTVV.

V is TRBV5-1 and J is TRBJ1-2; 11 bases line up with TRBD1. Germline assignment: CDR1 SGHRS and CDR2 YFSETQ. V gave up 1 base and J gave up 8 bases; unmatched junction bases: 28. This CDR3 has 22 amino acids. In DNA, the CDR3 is TGCGCCAGCAGCTTGAGTGTTGGACAGGGGGCGATTGTATCCCCCCCACCGATCGGCTACACCTTC. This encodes CASSLSVGQGAIVSPPPIGYTF.